A single sample is the source of the 6 T cell receptor beta chains below, sequenced in a study of control samples from healthy donors and cancer patients. Clones were sequenced by immunoSEQ multiplex PCR, and TCRdb holds only the in-frame ones, with some missing. The table includes about 49,000 clones, around 85% detected once. Material: PBMCs. These receptors all stem from a woman in her fifties or sixties with lung cancer.

The chain combines TRBV6-6 with TRBJ1-1; D ambiguous. There are 14 residues in the CDR3. V shed 1 base and J shed 6 bases, with 12 bases lying between them. Germline-derived CDR1 and CDR2 are MNHNY and SVGAGI (reference sequence). The CDR3 is CASSYLEGSAEAFF. The CDR3 DNA reads as TGTGCCAGCAGTTACTTGGAAGGGAGTGCTGAAGCTTTCTTT.

V and J are TRBV27 and TRBJ2-3; 8 nucleotides line up with TRBD2. This CDR3 is built from 16 residues. V gave up 3 bases and J gave up 6 bases; unmatched junction bases: 11. In germline, CDR1 is MNHEY, CDR2 SMNVEV (reference sequence). The CDR3 sequence is CASSFPRSGGGDTQYF. Written as DNA, the CDR3 is TGTGCCAGCAGTTTCCCCCGAAGCGGGGGCGGGGATACGCAGTATTTT.

V and J are TRBV21-1 and TRBJ2-7; no DNA check was done on the table's D call, TRBD1. TRBV21-1 is a pseudogene segment. CDR3 length equals 14 residues. The CDR3, as DNA: TGTGCCAGCAGCAAACCGAAAGGGACAGCCGAGCAGTACTTC. This sequence encodes CASSKPKGTAEQYF.

This chain connects TRBV5-1 to TRBJ1-1; 7 nucleotides match TRBD1. The CDR3 is 18 residues long. Germline V gives CDR1 SGHRS, CDR2 YFSETQ. The trim removed 1 base at V and 0 bases at J, leaving 12 bases unmatched. This chain's CDR3 is CASSLPRDSPYLNTEAFF. Written as DNA, the CDR3 is TGCGCCAGCAGCTTGCCTCGGGACAGCCCCTACCTGAACACTGAAGCTTTCTTT.

The V and J genes are TRBV9 and TRBJ1-3, with D unresolved. The CDR3 is 15 residues long. The V end was cut by 2 bases, the J end by 0 bases, with 9 bases between. CDR1 is SGDLS and CDR2 is YYNGEE in the germline V gene. CDR3 bases: TGTGCCAGCAGCGTTGGCAGCCACTCTGGAAACACCATATATTTT. Translation: CASSVGSHSGNTIYF.

The chain couples TRBV10-3 to TRBJ1-6; D gene unclear. V was trimmed by 10 bases and J by 3 bases, leaving 19 bases between them. CDR1 and CDR2 (germline): ENHRY, SYGVKD. The CDR3 is 16 residues long. CDR3 residues: CATSTPSGNYNSPLHF. The DNA of the CDR3 is TGTGCCACCTCAACCCCTTCGGGGAACTATAATTCACCCCTCCACTTT.